A selection of T cell receptor beta chains follows, all from one sample in a study of CD8 T cells in ankylosing spondylitis. TCRdb ran MiXCR on the 5' RACE reads and lists one entry per CDR3 protein. The sample shows some 240,000 distinct CDR3 sequences, over 8.5% of them seen only once. Sequenced sample: blood, either unsorted or a sorted T cell fraction (not recorded which). The receptors shown here come from a male donor with ankylosing spondylitis or in good health (not recorded which). CDR3s include the opening cysteine and the closing phenylalanine or tryptophan. D genes are given only for firm matches. Only some rows state a clone size, as once, few, many or a class for expanded clones.

>TRBV20-1|many|TRBJ1-5|-
TGCAGTGCTAGGTTGAATCAGCCCCAGCATTTT
CSARLNQPQHF
>TRBV5-1|-|TRBJ2-7|TRBD2
TGCGCCAGCAGCTACCCGGGACTAGCGGGAGGGACGCCTACCTCCTACGAGCAGTACTTC
CASSYPGLAGGTPTSYEQYF
>TRBV24-1|many|TRBJ2-2|-
TGTGCCACCAGTGCAGGCTTCACCGGGGAGCTGTTTTTT
CATSAGFTGELFF
>TRBV28|many|TRBJ2-3|TRBD2
TGTGCCAGCAGTTTGCTTACTAGCGGGGGGGAGCGGGACACAGATACGCAGTATTTT
CASSLLTSGGERDTDTQYF
>TRBV6-1|many|TRBJ1-2|-
TGTGCCAGCAGTGAAACGGGGATCCTCGACTATGGCTACACCTTC
CASSETGILDYGYTF
>TRBV12-3/TRBV12-4|few|TRBJ2-1|-
TGTGCCAGCAGCCGCCGGGACTTTAACAATGAGCAGTTCTTC
CASSRRDFNNEQFF
>TRBV5-1|-|TRBJ2-3|-
TGCGCCAGCACGTTAAGTCCCTTTGGCACAGGTACGCAGTATTTT
CASTLSPFGTGTQYF
>TRBV20-1|-|TRBJ1-5|-
TGCAGTGCTAGGCCCGGGGGGCAGCCCCAGCATTTT
CSARPGGQPQHF
>TRBV5-1|many|TRBJ1-2|-
TGCGCCAGCAGCTGGACAGCGGACCCTAACTATGGCTACACCTTC
CASSWTADPNYGYTF
>TRBV10-3|many|TRBJ2-3|-
TGTGCCACCCGTGACTGGACTCCTTCCACAGATACGCAGTATTTT
CATRDWTPSTDTQYF
>TRBV7-8|many|TRBJ2-1|-
TGTGCCGGGTCCTCCTACAATGAGCAGTTCTTC
CAGSSYNEQFF
>TRBV5-1|many|TRBJ2-2|TRBD1
TGCGCCAGCAGCCCGGCGGGACAGGGGTACGCCGGGGAGCTGTTTTTT
CASSPAGQGYAGELFF
>TRBV5-1|-|TRBJ2-5|-
TGCGCCAGCAGCTTACCGGGACGGCAAGAGACCCAGTACTTC
CASSLPGRQETQYF
>TRBV6-5|many|TRBJ2-3|-
TGTGCCAGCAGTAACCCGGACGGAAGCACAGATACGCAGTATTTT
CASSNPDGSTDTQYF
>TRBV12-3/TRBV12-4|many|TRBJ1-5|TRBD1
TGTGCCAGCAGTCACAAGGGGGCGCGGGGCCAGCCCCAGCATTTT
CASSHKGARGQPQHF
>TRBV21-1|many|TRBJ2-7|-
TGTGCCAGCAGCAAAGTGGACGAGCAGTACTTC
CASSKVDEQYF
>TRBV5-5|-|TRBJ2-2|TRBD1
TGTGCCAGCAGCTTGACAGGGGGCTTGGTCGGGGAGCTGTTTTTT
CASSLTGGLVGELFF
>TRBV6-2/TRBV6-3|many|TRBJ2-2|-
TGTGCCAGCAGTACATACTGGGCCGGGGAGCTGTTTTTT
CASSTYWAGELFF
>TRBV6-5|few|TRBJ2-3|-
TGTGCCAGCACGTCGAGCGCCGATACGCAGTATTTT
CASTSSADTQYF
>TRBV30|many|TRBJ1-1|-
TGTGCCTGGAGTCGACAGGCGAGGACTGAAGCTTTCTTT
CAWSRQARTEAFF
>TRBV18|-|TRBJ1-1|-
TGTGCCAGCTCGCCCAGCGGGGGGCGCGTGACTGAAGCTTTCTTT
CASSPSGGRVTEAFF
>TRBV5-1|-|TRBJ1-3|TRBD1
TGCGCCAGCAGCCCCGGGGGATCAACAGGGGTCGGCTCTGGAAACACCATATATTTT
CASSPGGSTGVGSGNTIYF
>TRBV9|many|TRBJ2-4|TRBD1
TGTGCCAGCAGCGCGGGACAGTGGGATGACATTCAGTACTTC
CASSAGQWDDIQYF
>TRBV28|many|TRBJ2-5|-
TGTGCCAGCAGTCAAGGGACTGCGGAGACCCAGTACTTC
CASSQGTAETQYF
>TRBV25-1|many|TRBJ1-4|TRBD1
TGTGCCAGCAGTGAATCGGGGGACAGTGTGGTTGGGGAAAAACTGTTTTTT
CASSESGDSVVGEKLFF
>TRBV5-1|many|TRBJ2-3|TRBD2
TGCGCCAGCAGGCCAGCCGGGACTAGCGGGAGCACAGATACGCAGTATTTT
CASRPAGTSGSTDTQYF
>TRBV20-1|-|TRBJ2-1|TRBD1
TGCAGTGCCCGGGACAGGGGAAGAATGGGAGAGCAGTTCTTC
CSARDRGRMGEQFF
>TRBV10-3|many|TRBJ2-1|TRBD2
TGTGCCATTCAATCTCTAGCGGGAGGGATCAATGAGCAGTTCTTC
CAIQSLAGGINEQFF
>TRBV27|many|TRBJ2-7|TRBD2
TGTGCCAGCAGTTTGGGAGGGCTAGGGGAGCAGTACTTC
CASSLGGLGEQYF
>TRBV10-3|-|TRBJ2-3|-
TGTGCCATCAGTGGACAGGTTAGCACAGATACGCAGTATTTT
CAISGQVSTDTQYF
>TRBV9|many|TRBJ2-1|TRBD2
TGTGCCAGCAGCCCTCACCCCTGGCTAGCGGGGTCCAATGAGCAGTTCTTC
CASSPHPWLAGSNEQFF
>TRBV9|many|TRBJ2-5|-
TGTGCCAGCAGCGTAGACGGACTACCTCAAGGGACCCAGTACTTC
CASSVDGLPQGTQYF
>TRBV7-3|many|TRBJ2-1|-
TGTGCCAGCAGCTATTCTCACTCCTTTGAGCAGTTCTTC
CASSYSHSFEQFF
>TRBV7-3|many|TRBJ2-3|TRBD1
TGTGCCAGCAGCCACGGGACAGGGCGGACAGATACGCAGTATTTT
CASSHGTGRTDTQYF
>TRBV12-3/TRBV12-4|many|TRBJ2-7|-
TGTGCCAGCACCGCTAGCGTTTTATACGAGCAGTACTTC
CASTASVLYEQYF
>TRBV30|-|TRBJ1-2|TRBD1
TGTGCCTGGAGTGTATGGGCAGGGGGACAGGATGGCTACACCTTC
CAWSVWAGGQDGYTF
>TRBV25-1|many|TRBJ1-2|TRBD1
TGTGCCAGCAGTGGTGGGACAGGGAATGGCTACACCTTC
CASSGGTGNGYTF
>TRBV6-5|many|TRBJ2-3|-
TGTGCCAGCAGTTTCCGGGACACCACAGATACGCAGTATTTT
CASSFRDTTDTQYF
>TRBV12-5|-|TRBJ2-1|-
TGTGCTAGTGGTTTAGGCACGAGCTCCTACAATGAGCAGTTCTTC
CASGLGTSSYNEQFF
>TRBV15|many|TRBJ2-3|TRBD1
TGTGCCACCAGCAGAGCGGTACGGGACAGGAGCACAGATACGCAGTATTTT
CATSRAVRDRSTDTQYF
>TRBV30|many|TRBJ2-2|-
TGTGCCTGGCTGGGGAGCACCGGGGAGCTGTTTTTT
CAWLGSTGELFF
>TRBV12-3/TRBV12-4|many|TRBJ1-4|TRBD1
TGTGCCAGCAGTCTCAGGGGGCCTAATGAAAAACTGTTTTTT
CASSLRGPNEKLFF